This entry is about one T cell receptor beta chain. The sample comes from a study of regulatory T cells in long-lasting Graves disease. HTBI primers from iRepertoire and Arm-PCR of CDR3 regions yielded the TCR beta libraries. TCRdb reprocessed the multiplex PCR reads via MiXCR and lists one record per CDR3 protein. The sample holds just over 600,000 distinct CDR3 sequences, around 15% seen once. The CDR3 loop spans 12 amino acids. Germline V gives CDR1 DFQATT, CDR2 SNEGSKA (reference sequence). Trimming left V 5 bases short and J 4 bases short, with 12 bases between. Indicated time point: newly diagnosed GD, antithyroid drugs for less than 3 months. Researchers made the TCR library from RNA that was extracted from PBMCs. The same specimen was also included in a second study, on T cells in Graves' hyperthyroidism and ophthalmopathy. From that report: Over 18 months, lack of ophthalmopathy progression marked Graves' hyperthyroidism as stable. A set of HTBI primers served as the primers for a first-round RT-PCR of the TCR CDR3.

Sequenced here: peripheral blood mononuclear cells (PBMCs), sampled at new diagnosis, from a patient treated with antithyroid drugs. The clonotype originates from a woman aged 25 to 45 with Graves disease. This chain connects TRBV20-1 to TRBJ2-7; possibly TRBD2 for D (5 bases). The CDR3 is CSAATRRYEQYF. The CDR3 DNA is TGCAGTGCTGCTACTAGGAGGTACGAGCAGTACTTC.